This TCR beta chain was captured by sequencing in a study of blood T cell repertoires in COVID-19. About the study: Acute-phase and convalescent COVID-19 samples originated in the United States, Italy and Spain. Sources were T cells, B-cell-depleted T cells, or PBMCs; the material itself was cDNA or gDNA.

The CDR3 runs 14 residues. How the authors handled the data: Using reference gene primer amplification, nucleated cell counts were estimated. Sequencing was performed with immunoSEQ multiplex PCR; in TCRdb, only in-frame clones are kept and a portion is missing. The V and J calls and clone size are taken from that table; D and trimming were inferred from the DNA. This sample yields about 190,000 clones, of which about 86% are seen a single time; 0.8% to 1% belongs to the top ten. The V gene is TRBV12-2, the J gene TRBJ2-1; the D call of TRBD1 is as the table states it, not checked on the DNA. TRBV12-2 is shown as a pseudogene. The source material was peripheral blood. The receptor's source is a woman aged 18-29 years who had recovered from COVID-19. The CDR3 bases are TGTGCAAGTCGCTTTGACAGGGAGTACAATGAGCAGTTCTTC. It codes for CASRFDREYNEQFF.